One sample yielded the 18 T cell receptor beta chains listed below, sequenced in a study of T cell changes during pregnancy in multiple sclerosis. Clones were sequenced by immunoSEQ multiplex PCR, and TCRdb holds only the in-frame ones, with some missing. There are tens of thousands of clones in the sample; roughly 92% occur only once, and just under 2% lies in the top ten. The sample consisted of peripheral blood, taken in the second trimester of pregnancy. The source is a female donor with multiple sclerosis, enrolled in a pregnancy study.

The CDR3 coding sequence is TGTGCCAGCAGCCGCCCGACTAGTCGACTTAACGAGCAGTACTTC. Protein: CASSRPTSRLNEQYF. The rearrangement uses TRBV28 and TRBJ2-7; D may be TRBD2 (6 bases). The V gene's germline CDR1 is MDHEN and CDR2 SYDVKM. The V end was cut by 6 bases, the J end by 5 bases, with 20 bases between. The CDR3 length is 15 residues.

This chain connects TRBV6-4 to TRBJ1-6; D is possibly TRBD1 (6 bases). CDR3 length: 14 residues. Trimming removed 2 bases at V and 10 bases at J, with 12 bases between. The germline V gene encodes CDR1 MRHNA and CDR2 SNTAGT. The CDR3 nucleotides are TGTGCCAGCAGTGACGGGGGCGTAGGCTCACCCCTCCACTTT. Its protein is CASSDGGVGSPLHF.

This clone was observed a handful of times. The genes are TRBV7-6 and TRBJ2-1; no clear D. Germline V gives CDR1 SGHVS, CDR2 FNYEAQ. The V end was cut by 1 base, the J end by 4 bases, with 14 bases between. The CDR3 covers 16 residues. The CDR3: CASSLERLPTYNEQFF. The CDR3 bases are TGTGCCAGCAGCTTAGAGAGACTGCCAACTTACAATGAGCAGTTCTTC.

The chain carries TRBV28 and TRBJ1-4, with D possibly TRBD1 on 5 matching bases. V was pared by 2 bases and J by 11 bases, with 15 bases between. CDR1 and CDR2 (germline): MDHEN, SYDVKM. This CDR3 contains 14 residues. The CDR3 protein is CASSLTRQQKKLFF. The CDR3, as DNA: TGTGCCAGCAGTTTAACCCGACAGCAAAAGAAACTGTTTTTT.

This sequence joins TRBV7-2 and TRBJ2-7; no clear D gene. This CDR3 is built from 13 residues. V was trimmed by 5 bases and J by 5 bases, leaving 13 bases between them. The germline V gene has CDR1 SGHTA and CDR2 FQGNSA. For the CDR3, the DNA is TGTGCCAGCAGCCCCCGGTATCGCGACGAGCAGTACTTC. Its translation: CASSPRYRDEQYF.

CDR3 DNA sequence: TGCGCCAGCAGCCAAGGGGGGGGTTTGGTTGGCACAGATACGCAGTATTTT. This encodes CASSQGGGLVGTDTQYF. The V and J genes are TRBV4-3 and TRBJ2-3, with 7 nucleotides matching TRBD2. This CDR3 has 17 residues. The trim removed 1 base at V and 1 base at J, leaving 8 bases unmatched. CDR1 is LGHNA, CDR2 YSLEER, per germline.

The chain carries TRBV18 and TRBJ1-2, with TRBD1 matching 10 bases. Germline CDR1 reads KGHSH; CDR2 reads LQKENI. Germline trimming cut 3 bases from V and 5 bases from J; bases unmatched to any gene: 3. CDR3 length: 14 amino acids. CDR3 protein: CASSPGTGEYGYTF. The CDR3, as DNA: TGTGCCAGCTCACCTGGGACAGGGGAGTATGGCTACACCTTC.

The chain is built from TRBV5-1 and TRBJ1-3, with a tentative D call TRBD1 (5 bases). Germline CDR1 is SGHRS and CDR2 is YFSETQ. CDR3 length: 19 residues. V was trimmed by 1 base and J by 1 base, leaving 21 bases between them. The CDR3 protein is CASSLKGVGQGSSGNTIYF. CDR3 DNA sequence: TGCGCCAGCAGCTTGAAGGGTGTTGGGCAGGGATCTTCTGGAAACACCATATATTTT.

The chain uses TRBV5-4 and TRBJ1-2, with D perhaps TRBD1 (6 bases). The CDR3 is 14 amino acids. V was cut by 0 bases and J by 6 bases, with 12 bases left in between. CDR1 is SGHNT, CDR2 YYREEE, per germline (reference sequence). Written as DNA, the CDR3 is TGTGCCAGCAGCTTGGTGGGGGCAGGGAATGGCTACACCTTC. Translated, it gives CASSLVGAGNGYTF. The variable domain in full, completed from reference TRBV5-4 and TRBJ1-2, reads ETGVTQSPTHLIKTRGQQVTLRCSSQSGHNTVSWYQQALGQGPQFIFQYYREEENGRGNFPPRFSGLQFPNYSSELNVNALELDDSALYLCASSLVGAGNGYTFGSGTRLTVV.

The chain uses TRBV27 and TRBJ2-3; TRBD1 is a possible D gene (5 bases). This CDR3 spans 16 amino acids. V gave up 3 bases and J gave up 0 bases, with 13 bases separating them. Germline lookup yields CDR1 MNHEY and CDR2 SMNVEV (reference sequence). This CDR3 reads CASSFWGGTSTDTQYF. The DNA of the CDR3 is TGTGCCAGCAGTTTTTGGGGCGGAACTAGCACAGATACGCAGTATTTT.

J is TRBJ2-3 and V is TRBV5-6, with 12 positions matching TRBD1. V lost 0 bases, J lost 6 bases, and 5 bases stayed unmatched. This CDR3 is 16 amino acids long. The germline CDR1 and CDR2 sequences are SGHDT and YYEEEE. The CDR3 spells CASSLGDRGRPDTQYF. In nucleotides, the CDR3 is TGTGCCAGCAGCTTGGGGGACAGGGGGCGCCCGGATACGCAGTATTTT.

The DNA of the CDR3 is TGTGCCAGCAGAAACAACGAATATCAAGAGACCCAGTACTTC. Translating gives CASRNNEYQETQYF. The genes are TRBV7-2 and TRBJ2-5; unclear D gene. The CDR3 sequence is 14 residues long. CDR1 is SGHTA and CDR2 is FQGNSA in the germline V gene. Trimming stripped 6 bases from V and 2 bases from J, with 13 bases between.

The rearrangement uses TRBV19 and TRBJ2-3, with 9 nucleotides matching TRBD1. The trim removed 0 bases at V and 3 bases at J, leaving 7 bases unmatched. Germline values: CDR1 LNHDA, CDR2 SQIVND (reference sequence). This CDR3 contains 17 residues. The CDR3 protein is CASSIDSGTGRTDTQYF. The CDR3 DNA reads TGTGCCAGTAGTATAGACTCCGGGACAGGGAGAACAGATACGCAGTATTTT.

The CDR3 spells CASSLDRTNYGYTF. The CDR3, as DNA: TGTGCCAGCAGCTTAGACAGAACTAACTATGGCTACACCTTC. V is TRBV7-3 and J is TRBJ1-2; the D gene is possibly TRBD1 (5 bases). CDR1 is SGHTA and CDR2 is FQGTGA in the germline V gene. Trimming cost V 2 bases and J 0 bases, with 7 bases left between them. There are 14 residues in the CDR3.

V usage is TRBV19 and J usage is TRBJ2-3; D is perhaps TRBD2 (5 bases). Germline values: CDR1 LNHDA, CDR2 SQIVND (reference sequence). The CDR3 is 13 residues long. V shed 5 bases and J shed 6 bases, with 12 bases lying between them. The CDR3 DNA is TGTGCCAGTAGTTTAACTTGGGAGGATACGCAGTATTTT. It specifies CASSLTWEDTQYF.

CDR3 in DNA: TGTGCCAGCAGCACCCTAAAGAGCCTCCAGGGGAATCAGCCCCAGCATTTT. Amino acid sequence: CASSTLKSLQGNQPQHF. The V call is TRBV7-3, the J call TRBJ1-5, with D perhaps matching TRBD1 (6 bases). The CDR3 spans 17 residues. The germline V gene encodes CDR1 SGHTA and CDR2 FQGTGA. With 5 bases removed from V and 4 bases from J, the gap between germline ends came to 21 bases. Full variable domain (outside the CDR3, taken from reference TRBV7-3 and TRBJ1-5): GAGVSQTPSNKVTEKGKYVELRCDPISGHTALYWYRQSLGQGPEFLIYFQGTGAADDSGLPNDRFFAVRPEGSVSTLKIQRTERGDSAVYLCASSTLKSLQGNQPQHFGDGTRLSIL.

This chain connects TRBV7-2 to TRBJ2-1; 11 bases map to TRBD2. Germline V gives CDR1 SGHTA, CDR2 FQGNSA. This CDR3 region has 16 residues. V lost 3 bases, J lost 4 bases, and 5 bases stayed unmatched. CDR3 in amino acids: CASSLGTSGAYNEQFF. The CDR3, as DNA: TGTGCCAGCAGCTTGGGGACTAGCGGAGCTTACAATGAGCAGTTCTTC.

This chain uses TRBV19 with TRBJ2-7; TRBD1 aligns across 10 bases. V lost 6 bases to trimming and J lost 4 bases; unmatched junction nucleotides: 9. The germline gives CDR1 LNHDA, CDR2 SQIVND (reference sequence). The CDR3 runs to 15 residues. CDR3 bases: TGTGCCAGTAGAATCTCGGACAGGGGGGTTTACGAGCAGTACTTC. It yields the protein CASRISDRGVYEQYF.